This T cell receptor beta chain was documented in a study of CD8 T cells in ankylosing spondylitis. Overall study findings and caveats: Reportedly, significant enrichment of disease-linked clones occurred in matched ankylosing spondylitis synovial fluid. A motif of under 10 highly homologous TCR beta variants was seen as apparently characteristic of ankylosing spondylitis blood. In peripheral blood, disease-linked CD8+ clones occurred at relatively low frequencies.

About this clonotype itself: Its antigen remains unidentified.

By quantitative 5'-RACE with molecular barcodes, the TCR beta libraries were made. MiXCR, run by TCRdb on the 5' RACE reads, gives a single entry per CDR3 protein. The table has some 270,000 distinct CDR3 sequences, 15% to 20% seen once. The clonotype comes from a male donor with ankylosing spondylitis or in good health (not recorded which). Source material: blood, either unsorted or a sorted T cell fraction (not recorded which).

The CDR3 sequence is CASSSWDLNTEAFF. CDR3 nucleotide sequence: TGCGCCAGCAGCTCCTGGGATTTGAACACTGAAGCTTTCTTT. J is TRBJ1-1 and V is TRBV5-1; no clear D gene. This CDR3 region has 14 residues. With 3 bases removed from V and 0 bases from J, the gap between germline ends came to 9 bases. CDR1 is SGHRS, CDR2 YFSETQ, per germline. Full variable domain (rest looked up from reference TRBV5-1 and TRBJ1-1): KAGVTQTPRYLIKTRGQQVTLSCSPISGHRSVSWYQQTPGQGLQFLFEYFSETQRNKGNFPGRFSGRQFSNSRSEMNVSTLELGDSALYLCASSSWDLNTEAFFGQGTRLTVV.